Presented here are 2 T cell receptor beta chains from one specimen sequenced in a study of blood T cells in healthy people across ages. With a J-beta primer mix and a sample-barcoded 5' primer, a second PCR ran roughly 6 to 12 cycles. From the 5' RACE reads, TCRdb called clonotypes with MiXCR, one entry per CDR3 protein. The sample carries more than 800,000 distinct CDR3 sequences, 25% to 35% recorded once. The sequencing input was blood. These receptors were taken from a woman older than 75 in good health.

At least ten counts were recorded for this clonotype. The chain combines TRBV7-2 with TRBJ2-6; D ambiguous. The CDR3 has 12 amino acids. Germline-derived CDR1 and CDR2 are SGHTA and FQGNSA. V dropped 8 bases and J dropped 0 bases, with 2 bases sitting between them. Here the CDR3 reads CASGSGANVLTF. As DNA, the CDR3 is TGTGCCAGCGGCTCTGGGGCCAACGTCCTGACTTTC.

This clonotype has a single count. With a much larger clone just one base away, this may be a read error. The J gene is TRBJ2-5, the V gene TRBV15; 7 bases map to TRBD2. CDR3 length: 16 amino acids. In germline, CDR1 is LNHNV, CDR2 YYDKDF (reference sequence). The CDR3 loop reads CATSRDRRGFGETRYF. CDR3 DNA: TGTGCCACCAGCAGAGATAGGCGGGGGTTCGGGGAGACCCGGTACTTC.